The rows below give T cell receptor beta chains drawn from one sample of a study of blood T cell repertoires in COVID-19. Measured with immunoSEQ multiplex PCR; TCRdb has only the in-frame clones, and not every one. The sample has 250,000 or so clones; around 84% are singletons. Specimen: peripheral blood. The receptors come from a woman between 40 and 55 years old who had recovered from COVID-19. Each CDR3 is given with its conserved first and last residue. The order of the fields is D gene, J gene, V gene, clone size, CDR3 length, CDR3 DNA, CDR3 protein. D genes are given only for firm matches. The size of a clone is reported for some rows only, either as once, few or many, or as a class for expanded clones.

d_call: .; j_call: TRBJ1-1; v_call: TRBV10-3; clone_size: .; cdr3_length: 12; cdr3_nt: TGTGCCATCAGTGAAGGACAGAACGAAGCTTTCTTT; cdr3_aa: CAISEGQNEAFF
d_call: TRBD2; j_call: TRBJ2-5; v_call: TRBV7-2; clone_size: .; cdr3_length: 16; cdr3_nt: TGTGCCAGCAGCTCCCCCGGACTAGCGGGGCAAGAGACCCAGTACTTC; cdr3_aa: CASSSPGLAGQETQYF
d_call: .; j_call: TRBJ2-6; v_call: TRBV10-1; clone_size: .; cdr3_length: 16; cdr3_nt: TGCGCCAGCAGTTCAGCGTTACAGGCTGGGGCCAACGTCCTGACTTTC; cdr3_aa: CASSSALQAGANVLTF
d_call: TRBD1; j_call: TRBJ1-3; v_call: TRBV4-2; clone_size: .; cdr3_length: 16; cdr3_nt: TGTGCCAGCAGCCAAGCTAAGGGGGCGGGTGGAAACACCATATATTTT; cdr3_aa: CASSQAKGAGGNTIYF
d_call: .; j_call: TRBJ1-6; v_call: TRBV6-5; clone_size: .; cdr3_length: 15; cdr3_nt: TGTGCCAGCAGTTATGGGCAGGGGTATAATTCACCCCTCCACTTT; cdr3_aa: CASSYGQGYNSPLHF
d_call: TRBD1; j_call: TRBJ2-7; v_call: TRBV18; clone_size: .; cdr3_length: 14; cdr3_nt: TGTGCCAGCTCACCGGCGACAGGGAGTTACGAGCAGTACTTC; cdr3_aa: CASSPATGSYEQYF
d_call: TRBD1; j_call: TRBJ2-1; v_call: TRBV14; clone_size: .; cdr3_length: 16; cdr3_nt: TGTGCCAGCAGCCCTGGACAGGGGGCGCTACCTAATGAGCAGTTCTTC; cdr3_aa: CASSPGQGALPNEQFF
d_call: .; j_call: TRBJ1-1; v_call: TRBV7-3; clone_size: once; cdr3_length: 16; cdr3_nt: TGTGCCAGCAGCCTAAGCACGGCGGTTGAGGACACTGAAGCTTTCTTT; cdr3_aa: CASSLSTAVEDTEAFF
d_call: .; j_call: TRBJ1-4; v_call: TRBV15; clone_size: .; cdr3_length: 16; cdr3_nt: TGTGCCACCAGCAGAGATCGCGCCCTTTCGAATGAAAAACTGTTTTTT; cdr3_aa: CATSRDRALSNEKLFF
d_call: TRBD1; j_call: TRBJ2-5; v_call: TRBV4-2; clone_size: .; cdr3_length: 15; cdr3_nt: TGTGCCAGCAGCCCCTGGACAGGGGGACAAGAGACCCAGTACTTC; cdr3_aa: CASSPWTGGQETQYF
d_call: TRBD1; j_call: TRBJ2-7; v_call: TRBV6-5; clone_size: .; cdr3_length: 15; cdr3_nt: TGTGCCAGCTTTGGCCGGGACAGGGGGCCCTACGAGCAGTACTTC; cdr3_aa: CASFGRDRGPYEQYF
d_call: TRBD1; j_call: TRBJ1-6; v_call: TRBV3-1/TRBV3-2; clone_size: .; cdr3_length: 15; cdr3_nt: TGTGCCAGCAGCCAAGCCGGGACAGGGGATTCACCCCTCCACTTT; cdr3_aa: CASSQAGTGDSPLHF
d_call: TRBD1; j_call: TRBJ1-1; v_call: TRBV5-4; clone_size: .; cdr3_length: 15; cdr3_nt: TGTGCCAGCAGCGCGAGGGACAGGGGGAGGACTGAAGCTTTCTTT; cdr3_aa: CASSARDRGRTEAFF
d_call: .; j_call: TRBJ1-6; v_call: TRBV27; clone_size: .; cdr3_length: 15; cdr3_nt: TGTGCCAGCGGCAGGACAGTACTCTATAATTCACCCCTCCACTTT; cdr3_aa: CASGRTVLYNSPLHF
d_call: TRBD1; j_call: TRBJ1-5; v_call: TRBV28; clone_size: .; cdr3_length: 17; cdr3_nt: TGTGCCAGCAGTTCCGGACAGGGGGCGCGGATTAATCAGCCCCAGCATTTT; cdr3_aa: CASSSGQGARINQPQHF
d_call: .; j_call: TRBJ1-5; v_call: TRBV3-1/TRBV3-2; clone_size: .; cdr3_length: 14; cdr3_nt: TGTGCCAGCAGCCAAGGAGAAAGCAATCAGCCCCAGCATTTT; cdr3_aa: CASSQGESNQPQHF
d_call: .; j_call: TRBJ2-1; v_call: TRBV7-9; clone_size: .; cdr3_length: 14; cdr3_nt: TGTGCCAGCAGCTCCCGCCAGGGCCTGGGTGAGCAGTTCTTC; cdr3_aa: CASSSRQGLGEQFF
d_call: .; j_call: TRBJ2-1; v_call: TRBV2; clone_size: .; cdr3_length: 12; cdr3_nt: TGTGCCAGCAAGGAAAGGGGAAATGAGCAGTTCTTC; cdr3_aa: CASKERGNEQFF
d_call: .; j_call: TRBJ2-2; v_call: TRBV7-6; clone_size: once; cdr3_length: 16; cdr3_nt: TGTGCCAGCAGCTTAGTGCGGCAGGGGAACACCGGGGAGCTGTTTTTT; cdr3_aa: CASSLVRQGNTGELFF
d_call: TRBD1; j_call: TRBJ1-2; v_call: TRBV3-1/TRBV3-2; clone_size: .; cdr3_length: 16; cdr3_nt: TGTGCCAGCAGCCATAACTTTTGGGACAGCGGATATGGCTACACCTTC; cdr3_aa: CASSHNFWDSGYGYTF
d_call: TRBD1; j_call: TRBJ2-1; v_call: TRBV18; clone_size: once; cdr3_length: 16; cdr3_nt: TGTGCCAGCTCACCACCCTTGGCAGGGGGTTTGGGTGAGCAGTTCTTC; cdr3_aa: CASSPPLAGGLGEQFF
d_call: TRBD1; j_call: TRBJ1-6; v_call: TRBV5-1; clone_size: .; cdr3_length: 14; cdr3_nt: TGCGCCAGCAGGCCAGGGGGCGACCAATCACCCCTCCACTTT; cdr3_aa: CASRPGGDQSPLHF
d_call: .; j_call: TRBJ2-7; v_call: TRBV12-3/TRBV12-4; clone_size: .; cdr3_length: 13; cdr3_nt: TGTGCCAGCAGTTTCCAGGTAACCTACGAGCAGTACTTC; cdr3_aa: CASSFQVTYEQYF
d_call: .; j_call: TRBJ2-3; v_call: TRBV28; clone_size: once; cdr3_length: 18; cdr3_nt: TGTGCCAGCAGTACCAAAATGCCCACAGGGTCTAGCACAGATACGCAGTATTTT; cdr3_aa: CASSTKMPTGSSTDTQYF
d_call: .; j_call: TRBJ1-2; v_call: TRBV7-3; clone_size: .; cdr3_length: 13; cdr3_nt: TGTGCCAGCAGCCCGGCGAGGTTATATGGCTACACCTTC; cdr3_aa: CASSPARLYGYTF
d_call: TRBD2; j_call: TRBJ2-2; v_call: TRBV19; clone_size: .; cdr3_length: 18; cdr3_nt: TGTGCCAGTAGTATTTTAGGGACTAGCTTCGGGAACACCGGGGAGCTGTTTTTT; cdr3_aa: CASSILGTSFGNTGELFF
d_call: .; j_call: TRBJ2-3; v_call: TRBV7-9; clone_size: .; cdr3_length: 15; cdr3_nt: TGTGCCAGCAGCCCCGTCGGAGGCCCCACAGATACGCAGTATTTT; cdr3_aa: CASSPVGGPTDTQYF
d_call: TRBD1; j_call: TRBJ2-1; v_call: TRBV24-1; clone_size: once; cdr3_length: 16; cdr3_nt: TGTGCCACCAGTGGAACTTGGACAGGGGAGACGAATGAGCAGTTCTTC; cdr3_aa: CATSGTWTGETNEQFF
d_call: .; j_call: TRBJ2-3; v_call: TRBV5-4; clone_size: .; cdr3_length: 16; cdr3_nt: TGTGCCAGCAGCAGCCGGACAGGGAGGGGCGCAGATACGCAGTATTTT; cdr3_aa: CASSSRTGRGADTQYF
d_call: TRBD1; j_call: TRBJ2-7; v_call: TRBV3-1/TRBV3-2; clone_size: .; cdr3_length: 14; cdr3_nt: TGTGCCAGCAGCCAAAGACAGGGTCGGGGCGAGCAGTACTTC; cdr3_aa: CASSQRQGRGEQYF
d_call: TRBD1; j_call: TRBJ2-3; v_call: TRBV5-6; clone_size: .; cdr3_length: 15; cdr3_nt: TGTGCCAGCAGCTCGGGACAGGGGGCGACAGATACGCAGTATTTT; cdr3_aa: CASSSGQGATDTQYF